This passage covers 32 T cell receptor beta chains from one sample sequenced in a study of tumor and adjacent non-tumor tissue in lung cancer. The library came from three nested PCR rounds adapted from ARM-PCR protocols. TCRdb analysed the multiplex PCR reads with MiXCR anew, one entry per CDR3 protein. This sample has some 120,000 distinct CDR3 sequences, with about 66% found just once. RNA was extracted from bulk tissue without any cell sorting. Sequenced material: lung tumor tissue. Receptors were obtained from a man aged 25 to 45 with non-small cell lung cancer.

In regard to this clonotype: This could be a read error, since a much larger clone is one nucleotide away. This rearrangement joins TRBV20-1 to TRBJ2-7; TRBD2 is a possible D gene (6 bases). CDR1 is DFQATT and CDR2 is SNEGSKA in the germline V gene (reference sequence). Trimming cost V 1 base and J 2 bases, with 15 bases left between them. The CDR3 contains 15 residues. As DNA, the CDR3 is TGCAGTGCTAGAGGTAGTATGGGAGGACCCTACGAGCAGTACTTC. This gives the protein CSARGSMGGPYEQYF.

This clonotype was picked up many times. The gene calls are TRBV13 and TRBJ1-1, with no clear D. There are 14 residues in the CDR3. V was pared by 2 bases and J by 1 base, with 8 bases between. Per germline, CDR1 PRHDT and CDR2 FYEKMQ (reference sequence). CDR3 loop: CASSLWRENTEAFF. CDR3 nucleotide sequence: TGTGCCAGCAGCTTATGGCGGGAGAACACTGAAGCTTTCTTT.

Of note for this clonotype: A much larger clone is a single base away; this may be a read error. This rearrangement joins TRBV4-1 to TRBJ1-6; D gene uncertain. In germline, CDR1 is MGHRA, CDR2 YSYEKL. The length of the CDR3 is 13 residues. CDR3 DNA: TGCGCCAGCAGCCAAGTGAGCAGTTCACACCTCCACTTT. Its translation is CASSQVSSSHLHF.

The CDR3 is CASSQASGGMSEQFF. CDR3 in DNA: TGTGCCAGCAGTCAGGCTAGCGGGGGGATGAGTGAGCAGTTCTTC. J is TRBJ2-1 and V is TRBV6-2 or TRBV6-3, with 11 bases aligning to TRBD2. The CDR3 contains 15 residues. The ends lost 5 bases at V and 9 bases at J; junction bases unmatched: 9. CDR1 is MNHEY and CDR2 is SVGEGT in the germline V gene.

On this clonotype itself: The junction and the germline gene differ at one end; a read error may be behind it. This rearrangement joins TRBV5-6 to TRBJ1-2; D is perhaps TRBD1 (5 bases). The germline CDR1 and CDR2 sequences are SGHDT and YYEEEE. The CDR3 extends over 16 amino acids. The CDR3 reads CASSLACGQLNYGYTF. The CDR3 DNA sequence: TGCGCCAGCAGCTTGGCTTGTGGACAACTCAACTATGGCTACACCTTC.

V gene TRBV20-1 combines with J gene TRBJ2-1; D uncertain. The V gene lost 6 bases and the J gene lost 5 bases, with 20 bases spanning the gap. This CDR3 comprises 15 residues. Per the germline V gene, CDR1 is DFQATT and CDR2 is SNEGSKA (reference sequence). This CDR3 reads CSAPTLTRVHNEQFF. CDR3 coding DNA: TGCAGTGCGCCGACTCTAACGAGAGTCCACAATGAGCAGTTCTTC.

A note on this clonotype: A much larger clone sits a single nucleotide away, making a read error possible. This CDR3 is CSARTGSSYEHYF. The CDR3 DNA follows: TGCAGCGCTCGGACAGGGAGCTCCTACGAGCACTACTTC. V gene TRBV29-1 combines with J gene TRBJ2-7, with 8 bases matching TRBD1. This CDR3 contains 13 residues. Germline CDR1 SQVTM, CDR2 ANQGSEA.

The table lists this clonotype with a few counts. A read error may explain this, as a much larger clone is one base away. The chain couples TRBV12-3 or TRBV12-4 to TRBJ1-1; unclear D gene. CDR3 length: 13 amino acids. CDR3 bases: TGTGTCAGCAGTCCCGCGGGAATCGCTGAAGCTTTCTTT. Its protein is CVSSPAGIAEAFF.

V usage is TRBV28 and J usage is TRBJ2-1; D perhaps matches TRBD2 (6 bases). There are 18 residues in the CDR3. V lost 4 bases, J lost 0 bases, and 19 bases lay in between. The germline V gene encodes CDR1 MDHEN and CDR2 SYDVKM. CDR3 in DNA: TGTGCCAGCAGTTCCTCCATAGCGGATATGAGCTCCTACAATGAGCAGTTCTTC. Translation gives CASSSSIADMSSYNEQFF.

The rearrangement joins TRBV12-3 or TRBV12-4 to TRBJ2-3; 8 nucleotides agree with TRBD1. J gave up 2 bases and V 2 bases, and 3 bases lay outside the gene matches. This CDR3 spans 15 amino acids. CDR3 amino acids: CASSLSGGDTDTQYF. In DNA, the CDR3 is TGTGCCAGCAGTTTATCAGGGGGCGACACAGATACGCAGTATTTT.

Comment on this clonotype: The conserved phenylalanine or tryptophan is not found at the CDR3 terminus, so this likely reflects a read error. The chain recombines TRBV12-3 or TRBV12-4 with TRBJ2-4; 8 nucleotides line up with TRBD1. Losses at the gene ends were 6 bases for V and 12 bases for J; bases not matched to a gene: 7. CDR3 length: 12 amino acids. The CDR3 loop is CASSGRDRRQYS. CDR3 DNA: TGTGCCAGCAGCGGCCGGGACAGGCGTCAGTACTCC.

This clonotype was detected many times. The chain employs TRBV20-1 and TRBJ1-5; D gene ambiguous. CDR3 length: 16 residues. Germline V gives CDR1 DFQATT, CDR2 SNEGSKA (reference sequence). The V gene lost 0 bases and the J gene lost 0 bases, with 12 bases spanning the gap. The chain's CDR3 is CSARESGKYSNQPQHF. CDR3 nucleotide sequence: TGCAGTGCTAGAGAATCGGGGAAATATAGCAATCAGCCCCAGCATTTT.

The chain has TRBV7-9 and TRBJ1-6; D is ambiguous. Trimming took off 2 bases at V and 6 bases at J, with 8 bases between the two ends. The CDR3 sequence is 14 residues long. Germline assignment: CDR1 SEHNR and CDR2 FQNEAQ (reference sequence). The CDR3 DNA sequence: TGTGCCAGCAGCTTAACCGAAGCTAATTCACCCCTCCACTTT. It yields the protein CASSLTEANSPLHF.

This clonotype was counted once. This may be a read error, as it is one base from a much larger clone. The rearrangement joins TRBV11-2 to TRBJ2-7; the match to TRBD1 covers 10 bases. Per the germline V gene, CDR1 is SGHAT and CDR2 is FQNNGV. The CDR3 is made up of 15 amino acids. Here the CDR3 DNA reads TGTGCCAGCAGCTTCGGGACAGGGGTTACCTACGAGCTGTACTTC. Protein: CASSFGTGVTYELYF.

As for this clonotype: Relative to the germline gene, one junction end is altered; a read error may explain this. This chain uses TRBV20-1 with TRBJ2-3; 9 bases match TRBD2. CDR1 is DFQATT and CDR2 is SNEGSKA in the germline V gene (reference sequence). The CDR3 has 15 amino acids. The CDR3 DNA follows: TGCAGTACTAGAGATTTTAGCGGGAGCATTGATACGCAGTATTTT. Translated, it gives CSTRDFSGSIDTQYF.

This clonotype was detected once. Mismatch with germline at one junction end may stem from a read error. This chain connects TRBV11-2 to TRBJ2-7; TRBD1 might be the D (8 bases). The germline V gene encodes CDR1 SGHAT and CDR2 FQNNGV. The CDR3 spans 13 residues. The CDR3 region has the DNA TGTGCCAACAGCCTGGACAGGGAGGGCGAGCAGTACTTC. Protein product: CANSLDREGEQYF.

For this clonotype: The junction does not match germline at one end; this may be a read error. The chain joins TRBV5-4 to TRBJ1-3, with unresolved D. The CDR3 contains 15 residues. Germline CDR1 reads SGHNT; CDR2 reads YYREEE (reference sequence). This CDR3 is CASSSRQDSGNTICF. Written as DNA, the CDR3 is TGTGCCAGCAGTTCTAGGCAGGACTCTGGAAACACCATATGTTTT. Full variable domain (remainder filled in from reference TRBV5-4 and TRBJ1-3): ETGVTQSPTHLIKTRGQQVTLRCSSQSGHNTVSWYQQALGQGPQFIFQYYREEENGRGNFPPRFSGLQFPNYSSELNVNALELDDSALYLCASSSRQDSGNTICFGEGSWLTVV.

This clonotype was counted many times. V is TRBV6-6 and J is TRBJ2-5; D uncertain. Between the trimmed V and J ends, which lost 5 bases and 5 bases, there was a span of 6 bases. The length of the CDR3 is 11 residues. Germline V gene lookup returns CDR1 MNHNY and CDR2 SVGAGI (reference sequence). The CDR3 region is CASSALETQYF. CDR3 DNA: TGTGCCAGCAGTGCCCTGGAGACCCAGTACTTC.

This clonotype was seen ten or more times. The rearrangement joins TRBV11-1 to TRBJ2-1; D call uncertain. Trimming took 1 base from V and 4 from J, leaving 5 bases between them. Germline assignment: CDR1 SGHAT and CDR2 FQDESV (reference sequence). This CDR3 contains 13 residues. The CDR3: CASSLVLYNEQFF. CDR3 DNA: TGTGCCAGCAGCTTAGTCTTGTACAATGAGCAGTTCTTC.

This clonotype has ten or more counts. The chain carries TRBV6-5 and TRBJ2-1, with 11 bases matching TRBD1. V trimming: 6 bases; J trimming: 8 bases; junction bases outside the gene matches: 6. This CDR3 has 14 residues. Per the germline V gene, CDR1 is MNHEY and CDR2 is SVGAGI. The CDR3 DNA reads TGTGCCAGCAGCCTAGGACAGGGGGCGGATGAGCAGTTCTTC. It codes for CASSLGQGADEQFF.

This clonotype came up a few times. Just one base apart from a much larger clone, this may be a read error. The chain combines TRBV4-1 with TRBJ1-5, with D unclear. The V gene lost 5 bases and the J gene lost 8 bases, with 13 bases spanning the gap. CDR1 MGHRA and CDR2 YSYEKL come from the germline V gene. This CDR3 is 13 amino acids long. Written as DNA, the CDR3 is TGCGCCAGCAGCGTTAGACTGGTAGAGCCCCAGCATTTT. It encodes CASSVRLVEPQHF.

This clonotype was picked up one time. The germline gene is not matched at one end of the junction; a read error may be the cause. The chain recombines TRBV6-1 with TRBJ2-5; 7 nucleotides line up with TRBD2. The germline CDR1 and CDR2 sequences are MNHNS and SASEGT. The length of the CDR3 is 15 residues. The CDR3 loop reads CASRRNPSGQETQYF. CDR3 sequence (DNA): TGCGCCAGCAGGAGAAACCCTAGCGGCCAAGAGACCCAGTACTTC.

Regarding this clonotype: One junction end does not reproduce the germline sequence, and a read error may be involved. The chain links TRBV4-1 to TRBJ1-3; 7 bases match TRBD1. The CDR3 is made up of 16 amino acids. Germline loops: CDR1 MGHRA, CDR2 YSYEKL. CDR3 coding DNA: TGCGCCAGCAACCAAGCCACAGGGGACTCTGGAAACACCATGTTTTTT. Its translation: CASNQATGDSGNTMFF.

As regards this clonotype: It may be a read error: a sequence one base away is much more abundant. This sequence joins TRBV6-1 and TRBJ2-7; D remains unclear. V was cut by 2 bases and J by 3 bases, with 8 bases left in between. The CDR3 is 13 residues long. In germline, CDR1 is MNHNS, CDR2 SASEGT. The CDR3 here is CASSEIGFYEQYF. Written as DNA, the CDR3 is TGTGCCAGCAGTGAAATCGGCTTCTACGAGCAGTACTTC.

This clonotype was recorded many times. The chain joins TRBV12-3 or TRBV12-4 to TRBJ2-1; tentatively, D is TRBD1 or TRBD2 (6 bases each). Trimming removed 6 bases from V and 4 bases from J, with 16 bases in between. This CDR3 has 15 amino acids. The CDR3 sequence is CASRSRGTLYNEQFF. The CDR3 bases are TGTGCCAGCAGATCTCGCGGGACACTATACAATGAGCAGTTCTTC.

On this clonotype itself: One end of the junction varies from germline; a read error may be responsible. CDR3 sequence (DNA): TGTGCCAACAGTTACTCCTCTAGGGCGGATACGCAGTATTTT. Translated: CANSYSSRADTQYF. The chain couples TRBV6-5 to TRBJ2-3; no clear D. CDR3 length: 14 amino acids. Germline loops: CDR1 MNHEY, CDR2 SVGAGI.

This chain links TRBV6-5 with TRBJ2-1; D not certain. CDR1 MNHEY and CDR2 SVGAGI come from the germline V gene. This CDR3 has 12 residues. The CDR3 sequence is CISNASLDEQFF. CDR3 nucleotides: TGTATCAGCAATGCCAGTTTGGATGAGCAGTTCTTC.

This clonotype is classed as medium-sized. The chain employs TRBV5-1 and TRBJ2-4; D may be TRBD2 (6 bases). The V end lost 0 bases, the J end lost 7 bases, and 14 bases lay between the germline ends. The CDR3 has 15 amino acids. Germline V lookup: CDR1 SGHRS, CDR2 YFSETQ. The CDR3 here is CASSLDYGRGNIQYF. The DNA of the CDR3 is TGCGCCAGCAGCTTGGATTACGGCCGGGGGAACATTCAGTACTTC.

Concerning this clonotype: This may come from a read error, since a much larger clone is one base off. V is TRBV5-6 and J is TRBJ2-1, with 12 bases that match TRBD2. CDR3 length: 16 residues. In germline, CDR1 is SGHDT, CDR2 YYEEEE. V lost 9 bases to trimming and J lost 6 bases; unmatched junction nucleotides: 13. CDR3 loop: CAITPILAGGINEQFF. DNA of the CDR3: TGTGCCATCACACCGATACTAGCGGGGGGCATCAATGAGCAGTTCTTC.

This chain uses TRBV7-9 with TRBJ1-1; D ambiguous. The V and J ends lost 5 bases and 1 base respectively, with 8 bases between them. Germline CDR1 SEHNR, CDR2 FQNEAQ (reference sequence). CDR3 length: 13 amino acids. DNA for the CDR3: TGTGCCAGCAGCGGCGGGTCGAACACTGAAGCTTTCTTT. Its translation: CASSGGSNTEAFF.

For this clonotype: This clone may be a read error of a much larger clone one base away. This sequence joins TRBV20-1 and TRBJ2-3, with D possibly called TRBD1 or TRBD2 (5 bases each). Germline CDR1 is DFQATT and CDR2 is SNEGSKA (reference sequence). There are 18 residues in the CDR3. The CDR3 loop is CNARDHTPTGTTTDTQYF. Here the CDR3 DNA reads TGCAATGCTAGAGACCATACTCCGACGGGGACCACCACAGATACGCAGTATTTT.

This clonotype was counted ten times or more. The rearrangement links TRBV20-1 to TRBJ2-1; TRBD2 aligns across 7 bases. CDR1 DFQATT and CDR2 SNEGSKA come from the germline V gene (reference sequence). The CDR3 length is 16 residues. Losses at the gene ends were 0 bases for V and 2 bases for J; bases not matched to a gene: 7. The CDR3 loop reads CSARDSSGVTYNEQFF. DNA of the CDR3: TGCAGTGCTAGAGATTCAAGCGGGGTAACCTACAATGAGCAGTTCTTC.